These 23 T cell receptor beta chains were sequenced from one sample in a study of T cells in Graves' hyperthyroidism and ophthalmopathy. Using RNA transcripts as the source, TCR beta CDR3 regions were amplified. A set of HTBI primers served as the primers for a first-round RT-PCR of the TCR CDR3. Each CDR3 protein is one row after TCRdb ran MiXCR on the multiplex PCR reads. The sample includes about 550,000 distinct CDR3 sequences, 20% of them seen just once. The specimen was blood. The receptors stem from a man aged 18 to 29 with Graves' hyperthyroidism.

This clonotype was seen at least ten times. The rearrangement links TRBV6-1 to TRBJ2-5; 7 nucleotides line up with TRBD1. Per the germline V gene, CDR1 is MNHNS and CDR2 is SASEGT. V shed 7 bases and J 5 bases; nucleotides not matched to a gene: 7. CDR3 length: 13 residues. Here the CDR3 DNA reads TGTGCCAGCAAAAGGGGGCCGGGGGAGACCCAGTACTTC. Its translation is CASKRGPGETQYF.

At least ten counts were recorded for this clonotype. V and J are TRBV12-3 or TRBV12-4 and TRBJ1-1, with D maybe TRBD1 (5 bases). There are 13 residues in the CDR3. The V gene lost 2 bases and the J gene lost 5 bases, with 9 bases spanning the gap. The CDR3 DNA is TGTGCCAGCAGTTTAAGGCGGGGGACTGAAGCTTTCTTT. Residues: CASSLRRGTEAFF.

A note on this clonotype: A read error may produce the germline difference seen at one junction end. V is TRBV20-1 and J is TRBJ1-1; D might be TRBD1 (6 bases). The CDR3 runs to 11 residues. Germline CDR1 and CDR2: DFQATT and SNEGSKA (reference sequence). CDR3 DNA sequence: TGCAGTGCTAGGCGATCGGGGGGGGCTGTCTTT. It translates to CSARRSGGAVF.

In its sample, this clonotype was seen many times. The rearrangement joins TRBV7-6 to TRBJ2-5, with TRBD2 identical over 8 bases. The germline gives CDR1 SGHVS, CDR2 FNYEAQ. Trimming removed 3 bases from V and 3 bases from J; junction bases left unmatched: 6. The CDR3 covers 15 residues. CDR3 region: CASSFDGGAEETQYF. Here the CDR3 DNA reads TGTGCCAGCAGCTTCGACGGGGGGGCCGAAGAGACCCAGTACTTC.

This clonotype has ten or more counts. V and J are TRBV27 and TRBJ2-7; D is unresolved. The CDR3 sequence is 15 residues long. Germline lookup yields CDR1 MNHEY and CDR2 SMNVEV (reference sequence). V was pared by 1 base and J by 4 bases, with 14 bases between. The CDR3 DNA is TGTGCCAGCAGTTTATATAGTCTCCCTCGGTACGAGCAGTACTTC. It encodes CASSLYSLPRYEQYF.

CDR3 nucleotides: TGCGCCAGCAGCTATGATGGACAGAGAATCACTGAAGCTTTCTTT. This sequence encodes CASSYDGQRITEAFF. The genes are TRBV5-1 and TRBJ1-1, with D possibly matching TRBD1 (6 bases). This CDR3 has 15 residues. V lost 3 bases and J lost 4, with 16 bases in between. CDR1 and CDR2 (germline): SGHRS, YFSETQ. The full variable domain, completed using reference TRBV5-1 and TRBJ1-1, is KAGVTQTPRYLIKTRGQQVTLSCSPISGHRSVSWYQQTPGQGLQFLFEYFSETQRNKGNFPGRFSGRQFSNSRSEMNVSTLELGDSALYLCASSYDGQRITEAFFGQGTRLTVV.

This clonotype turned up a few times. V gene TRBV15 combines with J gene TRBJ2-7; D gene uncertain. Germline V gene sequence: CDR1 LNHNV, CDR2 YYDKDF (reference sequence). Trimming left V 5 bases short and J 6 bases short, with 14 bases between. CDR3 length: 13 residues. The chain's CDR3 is CATSETVAVEQYF. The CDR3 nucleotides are TGTGCCACCAGCGAGACGGTTGCGGTCGAGCAGTACTTC.

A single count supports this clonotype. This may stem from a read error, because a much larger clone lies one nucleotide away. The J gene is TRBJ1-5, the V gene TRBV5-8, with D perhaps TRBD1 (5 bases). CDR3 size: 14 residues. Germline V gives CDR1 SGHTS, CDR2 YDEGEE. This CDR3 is CARSKLGTYQPQHF. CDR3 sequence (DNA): TGTGCCCGCAGTAAACTCGGGACCTATCAGCCCCAGCATTTT.

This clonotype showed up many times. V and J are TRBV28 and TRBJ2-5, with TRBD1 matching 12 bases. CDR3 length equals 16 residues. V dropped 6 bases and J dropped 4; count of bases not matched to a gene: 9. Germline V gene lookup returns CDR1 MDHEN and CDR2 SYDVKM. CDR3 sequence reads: CASRLESGQGAETQYF. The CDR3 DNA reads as TGTGCCAGCAGACTTGAGTCGGGACAGGGGGCAGAGACCCAGTACTTC.

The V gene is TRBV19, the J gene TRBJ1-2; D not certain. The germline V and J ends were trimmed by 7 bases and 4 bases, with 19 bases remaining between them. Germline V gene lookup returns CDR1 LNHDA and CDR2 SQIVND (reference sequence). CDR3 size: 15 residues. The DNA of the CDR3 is TGTGCCAGTACCAAGACCGGGCCCGAGGCCTATGGCTACACCTTC. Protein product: CASTKTGPEAYGYTF.

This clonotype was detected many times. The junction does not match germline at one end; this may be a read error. The CDR3 loop is CASSKAFIGDSYEQYF. The CDR3 DNA reads as TGTGCCAGCAGTAAAGCCTTCATTGGGGATTCCTACGAGCAGTACTTC. V usage is TRBV6-1 and J usage is TRBJ2-7; no clear D. The CDR3 covers 16 residues. The germline CDR1 and CDR2 sequences are MNHNS and SASEGT.

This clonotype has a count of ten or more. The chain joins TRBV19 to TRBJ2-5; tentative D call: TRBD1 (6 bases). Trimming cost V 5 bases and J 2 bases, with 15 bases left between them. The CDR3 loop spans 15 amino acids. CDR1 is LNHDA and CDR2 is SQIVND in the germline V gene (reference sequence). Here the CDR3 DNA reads TGTGCCAGTAGTGTCCACAGGGATCTGCAAGAGACCCAGTACTTC. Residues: CASSVHRDLQETQYF. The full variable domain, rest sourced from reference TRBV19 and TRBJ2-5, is DGGITQSPKYLFRKEGQNVTLSCEQNLNHDAMYWYRQDPGQGLRLIYYSQIVNDFQKGDIAEGYSVSREKKESFPLTVTSAQKNPTAFYLCASSVHRDLQETQYFGPGTRLLVL.

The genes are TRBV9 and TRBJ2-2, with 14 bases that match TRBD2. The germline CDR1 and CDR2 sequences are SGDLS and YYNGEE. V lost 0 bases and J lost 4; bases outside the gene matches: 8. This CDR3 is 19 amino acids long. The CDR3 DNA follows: TGTGCCAGCAGCGTAGCTGGGGGACTAGCGGGGGCTCCCACCGGGGAGCTGTTTTTT. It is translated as CASSVAGGLAGAPTGELFF.

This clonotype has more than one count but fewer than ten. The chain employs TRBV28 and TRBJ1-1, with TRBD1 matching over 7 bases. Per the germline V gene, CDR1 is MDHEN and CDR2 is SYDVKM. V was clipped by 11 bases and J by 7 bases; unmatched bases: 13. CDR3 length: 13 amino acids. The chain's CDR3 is CAGGDRASFEAFF. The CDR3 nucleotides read TGTGCCGGGGGAGACAGGGCGTCTTTTGAAGCTTTCTTT. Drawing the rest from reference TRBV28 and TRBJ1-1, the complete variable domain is DVKVTQSSRYLVKRTGEKVFLECVQDMDHENMFWYRQDPGLGLRLIYFSYDVKMKEKGDIPEGYSVSREKKERFSLILESASTNQTSMYLCAGGDRASFEAFFGQGTRLTVV.

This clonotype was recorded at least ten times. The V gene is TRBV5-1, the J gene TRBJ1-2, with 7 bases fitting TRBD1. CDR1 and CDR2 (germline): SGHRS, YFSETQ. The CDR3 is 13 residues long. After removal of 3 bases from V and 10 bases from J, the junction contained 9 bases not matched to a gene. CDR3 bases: TGCGCCAGCAGCTCTCAGACAGGGTCAGTCTACACCTTC. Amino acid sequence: CASSSQTGSVYTF.

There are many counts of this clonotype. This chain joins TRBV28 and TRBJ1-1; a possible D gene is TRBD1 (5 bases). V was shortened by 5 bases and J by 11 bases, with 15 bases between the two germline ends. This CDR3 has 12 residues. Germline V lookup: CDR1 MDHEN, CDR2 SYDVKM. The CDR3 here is CASSRGEVWAFF. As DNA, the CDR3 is TGTGCCAGCAGTCGAGGGGAGGTGTGGGCTTTCTTT.

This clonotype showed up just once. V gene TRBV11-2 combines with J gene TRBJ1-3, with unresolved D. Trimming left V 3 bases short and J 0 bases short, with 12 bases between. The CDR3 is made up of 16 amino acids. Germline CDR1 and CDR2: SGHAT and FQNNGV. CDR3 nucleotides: TGTGCCAGCAGCTTTAATTCAGGACCCTCTGGAAACACCATATATTTT. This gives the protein CASSFNSGPSGNTIYF.

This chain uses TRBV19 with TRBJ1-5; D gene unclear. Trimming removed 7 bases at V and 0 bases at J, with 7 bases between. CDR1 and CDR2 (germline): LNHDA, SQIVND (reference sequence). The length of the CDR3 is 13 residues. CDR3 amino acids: CASTLSSNQPQHF. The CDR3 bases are TGTGCCAGTACCCTCAGTAGCAATCAGCCCCAGCATTTT.

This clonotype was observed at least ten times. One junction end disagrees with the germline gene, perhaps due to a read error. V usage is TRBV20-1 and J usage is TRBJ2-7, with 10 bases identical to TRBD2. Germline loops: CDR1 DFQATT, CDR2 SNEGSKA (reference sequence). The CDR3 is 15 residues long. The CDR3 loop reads CSARGLADSSYEQYF. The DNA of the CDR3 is TGCAGTGCGAGAGGACTAGCGGATAGCTCCTACGAGCAGTACTTC.

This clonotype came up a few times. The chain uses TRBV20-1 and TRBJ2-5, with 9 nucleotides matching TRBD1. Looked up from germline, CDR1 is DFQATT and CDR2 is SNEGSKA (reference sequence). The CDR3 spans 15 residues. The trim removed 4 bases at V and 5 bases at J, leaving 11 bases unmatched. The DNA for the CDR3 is TGCAGTGCTACATTGGGGACAGGGAGGCGGGAGACCCAGTACTTC. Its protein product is CSATLGTGRRETQYF.

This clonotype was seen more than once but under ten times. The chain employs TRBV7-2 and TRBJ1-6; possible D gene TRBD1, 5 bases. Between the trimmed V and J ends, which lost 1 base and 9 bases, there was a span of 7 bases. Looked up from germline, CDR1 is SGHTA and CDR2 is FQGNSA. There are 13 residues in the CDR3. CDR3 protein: CASSLVQGSPLHF. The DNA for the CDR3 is TGTGCCAGCAGCTTAGTTCAGGGTTCACCCCTCCACTTT.

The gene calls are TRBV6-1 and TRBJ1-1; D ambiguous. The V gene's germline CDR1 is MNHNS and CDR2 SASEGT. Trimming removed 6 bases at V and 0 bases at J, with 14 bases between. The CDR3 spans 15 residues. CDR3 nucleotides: TGTGCCAGCAGACGCGTGGGGATCATGAACACTGAAGCTTTCTTT. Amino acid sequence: CASRRVGIMNTEAFF.

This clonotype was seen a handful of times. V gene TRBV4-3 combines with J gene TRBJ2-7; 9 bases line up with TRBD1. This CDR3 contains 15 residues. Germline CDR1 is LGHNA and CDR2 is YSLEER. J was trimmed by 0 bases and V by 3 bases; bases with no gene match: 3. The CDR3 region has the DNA TGCGCCAGCAGCCAGGGGGGACAGGGCTCCTACGAGCAGTACTTC. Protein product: CASSQGGQGSYEQYF.